This T cell receptor beta chain was sequenced during a study of radiation and T cells in renal cell carcinoma. Only in-frame clones appear in the TCRdb table, and some are missing; sequencing was by immunoSEQ multiplex PCR. The sample contains approximately 15,000 clones, 58% of which appear only once. This CDR3 has 15 amino acids. The germline V gene has CDR1 MNHEY and CDR2 SMNVEV (reference sequence). Trimming cost V 5 bases and J 7 bases, with 15 bases left between them. Treatment noted: treatment-naive control, cytoreductive nephrectomy. Control tumors came from a few females and 11 males, aged roughly 35 to 85.

The chain has TRBV27 and TRBJ1-6; D unresolved. The specimen comprised tumor tissue, sampled from a patient whose treatment was nephrectomy without radiotherapy. The sequence was collected from a middle-aged man with renal cell carcinoma. The CDR3 spells CASSPPDPENSPLHF. CDR3 sequence (DNA): TGTGCCAGCAGTCCCCCCGACCCAGAGAATTCACCCCTCCACTTT.